A single sample gave rise to the 26 T cell receptor beta chains below, sequenced in a study of blood T cell repertoires in COVID-19 (TCRdb year 2020). The method behind the library was the immunoSEQ multiplex PCR assay. TCRdb carries this immuneACCESS record with in-frame sequences only. Its versions omit some clonotypes, under half of them owing to an unresolved V gene in the studies checked, with the rest unexplained. This sample comprises roughly 33,000 clones, over 70% of them detected only once. Of the sample, over 9% falls within the top ten clones. Sequencing was carried out using peripheral blood. Every receptor here comes from a man aged 80 or over with active COVID-19.

The V and J genes are TRBV4-1 and TRBJ1-4, with TRBD1 matching 7 bases. J gave up 0 bases and V 0 bases, and 1 base lay outside the gene matches. From germline, CDR1 is MGHRA and CDR2 YSYEKL. CDR3 length equals 16 residues. The CDR3 region is CASSQEQGATNEKLFF. The CDR3 DNA sequence: TGCGCCAGCAGCCAAGAGCAGGGGGCAACTAATGAAAAACTGTTTTTT.

The genes are TRBV12-2 and TRBJ2-4; the DNA was not compared with TRBD1, the D call given in the table. TRBV12-2 is given as a pseudogene. The CDR3 is 17 amino acids. CDR3 protein: CASRLGEGQGNSDIQYF. The CDR3 bases are TGTGCAAGTCGCTTAGGGGAGGGACAGGGGAATTCGGACATTCAGTACTTC.

The V gene is TRBV9, the J gene TRBJ2-2; 7 nucleotides agree with TRBD2. Germline CDR1 and CDR2: SGDLS and YYNGEE. The trim removed 0 bases at V and 5 bases at J, leaving 4 bases unmatched. There are 15 residues in the CDR3. CDR3 bases: TGTGCCAGCAGCGTAGTTGGCGGGAGTACCGGGGAGCTGTTTTTT. Translating gives CASSVVGGSTGELFF.

V is TRBV5-6 and J is TRBJ1-3; D is unresolved. CDR3 length equals 13 residues. V gave up 2 bases and J gave up 8 bases, with 11 bases separating them. The germline CDR1 and CDR2 sequences are SGHDT and YYEEEE. CDR3 region: CASSFAGLHTIYF. Written as DNA, the CDR3 is TGTGCCAGCAGCTTTGCCGGGTTACACACCATATATTTT.

CDR3 bases: TGTGCCAGCAGCTTGTGGACAAGAAACACCGGGGAGCTGTTTTTT. The encoded protein is CASSLWTRNTGELFF. The J gene is TRBJ2-2, the V gene TRBV5-5, with a possible D match to TRBD1 (5 bases). The CDR3 spans 15 residues. Deletions cut 1 base from V and 2 bases from J, with 9 bases between. Germline V CDR1 and CDR2: SGHKS, YYEKEE (reference sequence).

The chain couples TRBV3-1 (or the pseudogene TRBV3-2) to TRBJ1-4; the D gene is possibly TRBD1 (6 bases). Germline V CDR1 and CDR2: LGHDT, YNNKEL (reference sequence). The CDR3 has 19 amino acids. The V gene lost 1 base and the J gene lost 9 bases, with 27 bases spanning the gap. The CDR3 loop reads CASSQGLTRVRSGTKKLFF. The CDR3 DNA follows: TGTGCCAGCAGCCAAGGTCTAACGAGGGTCCGCTCCGGGACAAAAAAACTGTTTTTT.

This chain uses TRBV19 with TRBJ2-2; unclear D gene. This CDR3 has 15 amino acids. Trimming removed 3 bases from V and 6 bases from J, with 14 bases in between. Germline V gene sequence: CDR1 LNHDA, CDR2 SQIVND (reference sequence). The CDR3, as DNA: TGTGCCAGTAGTATGAAAGGTACGGCGGCCGGGGAGCTGTTTTTT. Its translation: CASSMKGTAAGELFF.

This chain uses TRBV28 with TRBJ2-7; 8 nucleotides align to TRBD1. V was clipped by 9 bases and J by 5 bases; unmatched bases: 9. From germline, CDR1 is MDHEN and CDR2 SYDVKM. This CDR3 is 13 amino acids long. The CDR3 DNA reads as TGTGCCAGTGGGACAGGCCCCATTAACGAGCAGTACTTC. Translating it yields CASGTGPINEQYF. The full variable domain, its missing parts supplied by reference TRBV28 and TRBJ2-7, is DVKVTQSSRYLVKRTGEKVFLECVQDMDHENMFWYRQDPGLGLRLIYFSYDVKMKEKGDIPEGYSVSREKKERFSLILESASTNQTSMYLCASGTGPINEQYFGPGTRLTVT.

The chain couples TRBV28 to TRBJ2-4, with TRBD1 as a possible D gene (5 bases). The germline CDR1 and CDR2 sequences are MDHEN and SYDVKM. V shed 3 bases and J shed 6 bases, with 15 bases lying between them. The CDR3 is made up of 15 amino acids. The CDR3 nucleotides are TGTGCCAGCAGTTTGAGGCAGGGAAGGGTAAACATTCAGTACTTC. It is translated as CASSLRQGRVNIQYF.

This clone was seen a handful of times. This chain joins TRBV25-1 and TRBJ2-7, with 9 positions matching TRBD2. Germline-derived CDR1 and CDR2 are MGHDK and SYGVNS. With 8 bases clipped from V and 3 bases from J, the junction kept 5 bases outside the gene matches. The CDR3 has 13 residues. DNA of the CDR3: TGTGCCAGCGGAAAAGCGGGAGGCTACGAGCAGTACTTC. Protein product: CASGKAGGYEQYF.

The chain employs TRBV5-1 and TRBJ2-5, with 7 bases identical to TRBD2. Germline CDR1 and CDR2: SGHRS and YFSETQ. Trimming at V came to 0 bases and at J to 1 base, leaving 6 bases not matched to a gene. The CDR3 is 16 residues long. The CDR3 DNA sequence: TGCGCCAGCAGCTTGGCCAGCTCTAGCGGCCAAGAGACCCAGTACTTC. It codes for CASSLASSSGQETQYF.

The rearrangement links TRBV6-5 to TRBJ2-1; 7 nucleotides align to TRBD2. This CDR3 region has 15 residues. Losses at the gene ends were 6 bases for V and 8 bases for J; bases not matched to a gene: 13. Germline CDR1 reads MNHEY; CDR2 reads SVGAGI. The CDR3 region is CASRRLAMSSDEQFF. The CDR3 coding sequence is TGTGCCAGCAGAAGACTAGCTATGAGCAGCGATGAGCAGTTCTTC.

V and J are TRBV5-4 and TRBJ2-5; unclear D gene. CDR3 length: 13 amino acids. Germline values: CDR1 SGHNT, CDR2 YYREEE (reference sequence). V dropped 4 bases and J dropped 2 bases, with 9 bases sitting between them. In DNA, the CDR3 is TGTGCCAGCAGCCCTCCTCTGCAAGAGACCCAGTACTTC. Translating it yields CASSPPLQETQYF.

The genes are TRBV25-1 and TRBJ2-7; 9 nucleotides line up with TRBD2. This CDR3 has 13 residues. Per the germline V gene, CDR1 is MGHDK and CDR2 is SYGVNS. V shed 5 bases, J shed 4 bases, and the junction held 3 bases outside the gene matches. CDR3 sequence reads: CASSIAGAYEQYF. The DNA for the CDR3 is TGTGCCAGCAGTATAGCGGGAGCTTACGAGCAGTACTTC.

J is TRBJ2-6 and V is TRBV2; possibly TRBD2 for D (7 bases). Germline V gene data show CDR1 as SNHLY and CDR2 as FYNNEI. The germline V and J ends were trimmed by 10 bases and 4 bases, with 23 bases remaining between them. The CDR3 spans 17 residues. This CDR3 reads CATWGGSTPGGANVLTF. The CDR3 DNA is TGTGCCACCTGGGGGGGCAGTACCCCCGGAGGGGCCAACGTCCTGACTTTC.

On this clone: The junction departs from the called germline gene at one end, perhaps through a read error. The chain carries TRBV2 and TRBJ2-6, with 7 bases identical to TRBD2. From germline, CDR1 is SNHLY and CDR2 FYNNEI. The CDR3 totals 15 residues. The CDR3 spells CASTSEGTGGNVLTF. CDR3 in DNA: TGTGCCAGCACTAGTGAGGGTACGGGGGGCAACGTCCTGACTTTC.

The chain couples TRBV2 to TRBJ2-5, with D possibly TRBD2 on 6 matching bases. This CDR3 is built from 12 residues. Germline assignment: CDR1 SNHLY and CDR2 FYNNEI. Between the trimmed V and J ends, which lost 8 bases and 4 bases, there was a span of 11 bases. CDR3 in DNA: TGTGCCAGCCGGGAGATCTCAGAGACCCAGTACTTC. This sequence encodes CASREISETQYF.

As DNA, the CDR3 is TGTGCCAGCTCACCACTTAGGGGGCCCGAGCAGTACTTC. Translating it yields CASSPLRGPEQYF. The V gene is TRBV18, the J gene TRBJ2-7, with 7 bases aligning to TRBD1. Trimming cost V 1 base and J 6 bases; bases outside gene matches: 3. Germline values: CDR1 KGHSH, CDR2 LQKENI. This CDR3 is built from 13 residues.

The chain couples TRBV20-1 to TRBJ1-1; possible D gene TRBD1, 5 bases. Trimming took off 4 bases at V and 5 bases at J, with 8 bases between the two ends. The CDR3 is made up of 11 amino acids. Germline CDR1 DFQATT, CDR2 SNEGSKA (reference sequence). The CDR3 spells CSAKGVTEAFF. The CDR3 DNA is TGCAGTGCTAAAGGGGTTACTGAAGCTTTCTTT.

The chain is built from TRBV6-6 and TRBJ2-3; TRBD1 aligns across 7 bases. The CDR3 has 15 amino acids. Germline V gives CDR1 MNHNY, CDR2 SVGAGI (reference sequence). The V and J ends lost 6 bases and 6 bases, in that order; junction bases with no gene match: 12. CDR3 residues: CASSPGGSGWDTQYF. The CDR3 DNA reads as TGTGCCAGCAGCCCAGGGGGTTCTGGGTGGGATACGCAGTATTTT.

The chain uses TRBV5-5 and TRBJ1-4; 9 positions match TRBD1. The CDR3 has 14 residues. V was clipped by 6 bases and J by 8 bases; unmatched bases: 8. In germline, CDR1 is SGHKS, CDR2 YYEKEE (reference sequence). CDR3 amino acids: CASKIQGAGEKLFF. In DNA, the CDR3 is TGTGCCAGCAAGATACAGGGGGCGGGAGAAAAACTGTTTTTT.

This clone has just a few counts. The chain employs TRBV5-4 and TRBJ2-6, with D possibly matching TRBD1 (5 bases). CDR3 length: 16 amino acids. Germline CDR1 and CDR2: SGHNT and YYREEE (reference sequence). Trimming pared 0 bases from V and 4 bases from J, leaving 11 bases between. CDR3 sequence (DNA): TGTGCCAGCAGCTTGGTTGGGGCAGCAGGGGCCAACGTCCTGACTTTC. Its translation is CASSLVGAAGANVLTF.

The V and J genes are TRBV29-1 and TRBJ1-1; TRBD1 agrees at 12 bases. Germline CDR1 is SQVTM and CDR2 is ANQGSEA. The CDR3 runs 14 residues. Germline trimming cut 4 bases from V and 3 bases from J; bases unmatched to any gene: 3. CDR3 residues: CSVVGTGGYTEAFF. The CDR3 DNA is TGCAGCGTTGTGGGGACAGGGGGCTACACTGAAGCTTTCTTT. The full variable domain, its missing parts supplied by reference TRBV29-1 and TRBJ1-1, is SAVISQKPSRDICQRGTSLTIQCQVDSQVTMMFWYRQQPGQSLTLIATANQGSEATYESGFVIDKFPISRPNLTFSTLTVSNMSPEDSSIYLCSVVGTGGYTEAFFGQGTRLTVV.

This chain uses TRBV5-1 with TRBJ2-3; 10 positions match TRBD2. The CDR3 extends over 16 amino acids. Germline V gene lookup returns CDR1 SGHRS and CDR2 YFSETQ. The V and J ends lost 0 bases and 2 bases, in that order; junction bases with no gene match: 3. The CDR3 protein is CASSLETSGITDTQYF. The CDR3 coding sequence is TGCGCCAGCAGCTTGGAAACTAGCGGGATCACAGATACGCAGTATTTT.

This clone was counted a few times. The chain uses TRBV7-2 and TRBJ2-1; 12 nucleotides line up with TRBD2. After removal of 2 bases from V and 10 bases from J, the junction contained 0 bases not matched to a gene. The CDR3 consists of 13 residues. Germline V gene data show CDR1 as SGHTA and CDR2 as FQGNSA. Here the CDR3 reads CASSLTSGREQFF. Written as DNA, the CDR3 is TGTGCCAGCAGCTTAACTAGCGGGAGGGAGCAGTTCTTC.

The chain joins TRBV5-4 to TRBJ2-3; 8 bases line up with TRBD1. J lost 0 bases, V lost 3 bases, and 3 bases had no gene match. This CDR3 comprises 15 residues. Germline CDR1 is SGHNT and CDR2 is YYREEE (reference sequence). CDR3 sequence reads: CASSSGGRSTDTQYF. The CDR3 nucleotides are TGTGCCAGCAGCTCAGGGGGCAGAAGCACAGATACGCAGTATTTT.